Detailed here is one T cell receptor beta chain. There are many counts of this clone. Its cognate antigen has yet to be identified. The read gets to within 3 residues of the CDR3 end, and the germline J gene fills in the rest. Deletion took 2 bases off V and 6 bases off J, with a span of 16 bases between the germline ends. According to the germline V gene (reference sequence), CDR1 reads DFQATT and CDR2 reads SNEGSKA. The cysteine opens and the phenylalanine closes a CDR3 of 14 amino acids. The DNA covers only part of the CDR3, 33 bases in frame from base 1. Standard criteria, namely reduction of serum IgG, IgA and/or IgM below the normal range together with specific antibody deficiency, were applied for the diagnosis of CVID. The CVID group comprised 45 or so subjects, approximately 15 female and approximately 29 male, aged about 9 to 70 years with a mean age of around 40. Predominantly Caucasian heritage was noted among both the CVID patients and the healthy controls. All CVID subjects had received replacement immunoglobulin therapy for at least one year at the time of study participation. No CVID subject was ill or taking immunomodulatory or immunosuppressive medication when blood was collected. Heparinized peripheral whole blood samples of roughly 4.5 to 8 ml were collected from each donor. TCRbeta CDR3 repertoires were sequenced from genomic DNA of adults with common variable immune deficiency (CVID) and healthy adult controls. To isolate peripheral blood mononuclear cells, diluted blood was subjected to density centrifugation over Hypaque 1077 or Ficoll-Paque. Genomic DNA was obtained from unsorted mononuclear cells using either Qiagen column purification or a centrifugation-based method.

This entry is derived from a study of T cell clonality in common variable immunodeficiency (dated by TCRdb to about 2015). Points the paper makes about the study in general: Healthy controls shared more TCRbeta clones with each other than CVID subjects shared among themselves (p < 0.0001). Increased TCRbeta clonality was found in CVID subjects compared with healthy controls (t-test p = 0.018), with the increase being most characteristic of about a third of subjects. The authors noted that sequencing repertoires of T cell subpopulations would be needed to clarify what caused the increased clonality in CVID. Fewer deletions and N-nucleotide insertions were reportedly observed in CVID TCRbeta sequences, and highly modified clones with 13 or more V deletions were reportedly absent from CVID TCRbeta sequences. Even though DNA input was equal, the average per sample came to about 81,820 unique sequences for controls compared with some 29,000 for CVID samples. Patient heterogeneity within the CVID cohort put limits on correlating repertoire features with clinical complications.

CVID samples and control samples contributed equivalent amounts of genomic DNA as sequencing input. For every sample, a 60 bp segment covering the rearranged TCRbeta CDR3 region was amplified and then sequenced. TCRbeta amplification used the immunoSEQ assay, a bias-corrected multiplex PCR with high-throughput sequencing. Processing in the source paper ran as follows. Every unique nucleotide sequence was considered a clone and was annotated with V, D and J genes, copy number and frequency. Sequences were labeled productive if in frame, and non-productive if out of frame or containing stop codons. Clonality was calculated from Shannon's entropy as previously described. Mean CDR3 Kyte-Doolittle hydropathy was derived from the predicted amino acid sequences of productive clones. Hierarchical clustering of scaled V gene usage was performed with the R hclust function using Manhattan distance and complete linkage. To assess clone sharing by CDR3 amino acid sequence, 12 repertoires per group were resampled over 100 rounds. The repertoires were searched for 70 published EBV-specific and about 250 published CMV-specific TCRbeta sequences. Analysis left out a couple of CVID samples that produced under 10,000 sequences, so approximately 40 CVID repertoires remained. As stored in TCRdb, this immuneACCESS dataset retains in-frame rearrangements with V and J assigned. A fraction of the clones does not appear; measured against another copy, unresolved V genes explain less than half of the discrepancy, and the remainder lacks a known reason. V and J calls and clone size are given by that table; D and trimming were obtained from the DNA. This sample was tabulated with approximately 30,000 clones, among which there are no singletons. The ten largest clones capture 29% of the sample.

The TCR originated in a human donor with common variable immunodeficiency. Recombination joined TRBV20-1 with TRBJ1-2, and perhaps TRBD1 as D gene, on 5 matching bases. Specimen: peripheral blood mononuclear cells. CDR3 DNA, as far as it was read: TGCAGTGCTAGAATATGGGGGGGATCCAATGGC. This yields the protein CSARIWGGSNG. The entire CDR3 sequence reads CSARIWGGSNGYTF.